The clone carrying this T cell receptor beta chain was detected a few times. Its antigen is currently unknown. TCRdb fed the 5' RACE reads into MiXCR, producing one record per CDR3 protein. The sample includes roughly 260,000 distinct CDR3 sequences, roughly 13% seen only once; the top ten take less than 0.55%. This record belongs to a study of T cells after yellow fever vaccination. CDR1 and CDR2 (germline): SGHRS, YFSETQ. The CDR3 loop spans 15 amino acids. V was trimmed by 0 bases and J by 9 bases, leaving 16 bases between them. Study-level results: The secondary response peaked faster, at day 5 versus 15, but was weaker.

The clonotype originates from a man aged 30-40 years who received the YFV17D yellow fever vaccine. The chain couples TRBV5-1 to TRBJ2-4; unclear D gene. The starting material was CD4+ T cells sorted from PBMCs, obtained 45 days after the yellow fever booster vaccination. DNA of the CDR3: TGCGCCAGCAGCTTGGAGGATAGAGACAAGCCCATTCAGTACTTC. This sequence encodes CASSLEDRDKPIQYF.